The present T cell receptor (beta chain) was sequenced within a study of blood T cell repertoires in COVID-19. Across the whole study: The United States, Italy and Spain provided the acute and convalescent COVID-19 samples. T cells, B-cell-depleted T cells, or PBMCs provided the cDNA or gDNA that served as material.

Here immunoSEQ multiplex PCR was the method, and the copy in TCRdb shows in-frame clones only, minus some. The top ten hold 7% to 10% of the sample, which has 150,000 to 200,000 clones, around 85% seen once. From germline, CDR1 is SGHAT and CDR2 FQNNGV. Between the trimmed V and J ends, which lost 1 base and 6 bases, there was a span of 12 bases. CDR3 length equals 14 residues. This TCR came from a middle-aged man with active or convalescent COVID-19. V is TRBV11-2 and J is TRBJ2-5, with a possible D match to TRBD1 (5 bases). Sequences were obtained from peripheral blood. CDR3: CASSLVQGAKTQYF. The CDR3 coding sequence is TGTGCCAGCAGCTTAGTGCAGGGTGCGAAGACCCAGTACTTC. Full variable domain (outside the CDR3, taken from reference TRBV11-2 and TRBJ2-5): EAGVAQSPRYKIIEKRQSVAFWCNPISGHATLYWYQQILGQGPKLLIQFQNNGVVDDSQLPKDRFSAERLKGVDSTLKIQPAKLEDSAVYLCASSLVQGAKTQYFGPGTRLLVL.